This entry is about one T cell receptor beta chain. Trimming cost V 5 bases and J 5 bases; bases outside gene matches: 6. Germline V CDR1 and CDR2: SGHTA, FQGNSA. This CDR3 has 14 amino acids. Clones were sequenced by immunoSEQ multiplex PCR, and TCRdb holds only the in-frame ones, with some missing. The sample has about 1 million clones, approximately 72% seen once; the top ten hold 1.4% to 1.5%. These data come from a study of shared clonotypes between healthy human individuals. This receptor was taken from a man younger than 30 in good health. Material for sequencing was memory CD4+ T cells sorted from blood. Subset: CD45RA-negative fraction. This sequence joins TRBV7-2 and TRBJ2-7; TRBD2 agrees at 10 bases. DNA for the CDR3: TGTGCCAGCAGCAATCCTAGCGGGAGTAACGAGCAGTACTTC. Translating gives CASSNPSGSNEQYF.